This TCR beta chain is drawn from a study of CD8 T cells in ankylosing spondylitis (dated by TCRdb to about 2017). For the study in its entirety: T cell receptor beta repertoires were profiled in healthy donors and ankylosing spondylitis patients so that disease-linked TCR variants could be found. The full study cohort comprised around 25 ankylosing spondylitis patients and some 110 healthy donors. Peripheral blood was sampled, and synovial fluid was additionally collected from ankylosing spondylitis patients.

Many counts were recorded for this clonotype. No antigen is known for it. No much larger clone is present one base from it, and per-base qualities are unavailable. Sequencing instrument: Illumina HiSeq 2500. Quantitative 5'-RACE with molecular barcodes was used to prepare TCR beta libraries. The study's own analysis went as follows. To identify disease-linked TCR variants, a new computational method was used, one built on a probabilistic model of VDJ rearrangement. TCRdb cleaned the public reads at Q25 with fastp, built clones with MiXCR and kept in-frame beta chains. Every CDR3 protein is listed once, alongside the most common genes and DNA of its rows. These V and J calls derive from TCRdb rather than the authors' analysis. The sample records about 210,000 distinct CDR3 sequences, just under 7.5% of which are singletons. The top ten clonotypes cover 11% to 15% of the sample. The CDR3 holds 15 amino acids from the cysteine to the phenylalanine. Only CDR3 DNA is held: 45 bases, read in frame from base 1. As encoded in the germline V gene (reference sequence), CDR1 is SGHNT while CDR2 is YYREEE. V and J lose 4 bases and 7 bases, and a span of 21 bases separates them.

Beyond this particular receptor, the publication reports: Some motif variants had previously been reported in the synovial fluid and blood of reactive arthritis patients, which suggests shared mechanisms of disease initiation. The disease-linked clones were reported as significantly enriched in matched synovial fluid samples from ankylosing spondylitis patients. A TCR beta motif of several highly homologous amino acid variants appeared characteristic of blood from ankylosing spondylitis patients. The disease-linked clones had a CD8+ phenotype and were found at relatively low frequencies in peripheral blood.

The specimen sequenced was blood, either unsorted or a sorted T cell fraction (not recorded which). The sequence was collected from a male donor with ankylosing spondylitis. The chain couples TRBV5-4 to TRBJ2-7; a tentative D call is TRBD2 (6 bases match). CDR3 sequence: CASSTGRGGVREQYF. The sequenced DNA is TGTGCCAGCAGCACCGGACGGGGAGGCGTAAGGGAGCAGTACTTC.